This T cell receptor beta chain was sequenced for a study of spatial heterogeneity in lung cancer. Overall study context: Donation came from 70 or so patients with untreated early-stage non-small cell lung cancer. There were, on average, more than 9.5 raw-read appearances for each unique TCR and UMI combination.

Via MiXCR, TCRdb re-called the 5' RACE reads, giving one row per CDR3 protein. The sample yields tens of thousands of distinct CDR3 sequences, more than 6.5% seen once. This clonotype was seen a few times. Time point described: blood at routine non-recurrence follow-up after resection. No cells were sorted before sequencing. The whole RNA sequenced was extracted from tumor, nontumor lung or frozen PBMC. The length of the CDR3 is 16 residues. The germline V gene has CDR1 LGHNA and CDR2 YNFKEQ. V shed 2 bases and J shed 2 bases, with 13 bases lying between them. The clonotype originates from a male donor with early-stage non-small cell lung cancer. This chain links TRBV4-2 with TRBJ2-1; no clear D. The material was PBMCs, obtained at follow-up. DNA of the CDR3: TGTGCCAGCAGCCAAATGAGAGGTTATGCCTACAATGAGCAGTTCTTC. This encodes CASSQMRGYAYNEQFF.